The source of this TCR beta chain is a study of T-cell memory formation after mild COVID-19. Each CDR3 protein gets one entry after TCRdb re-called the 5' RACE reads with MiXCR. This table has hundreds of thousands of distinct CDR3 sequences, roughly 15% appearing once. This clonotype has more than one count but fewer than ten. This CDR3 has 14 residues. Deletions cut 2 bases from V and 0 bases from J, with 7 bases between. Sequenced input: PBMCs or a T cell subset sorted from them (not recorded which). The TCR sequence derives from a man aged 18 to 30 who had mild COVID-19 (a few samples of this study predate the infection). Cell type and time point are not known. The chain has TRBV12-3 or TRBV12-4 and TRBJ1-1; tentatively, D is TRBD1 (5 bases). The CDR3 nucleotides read TGTGCCAGCAGTTTAAGGGGCGTGAACACTGAAGCTTTCTTT. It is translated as CASSLRGVNTEAFF.